This paragraph reports one T cell receptor (beta chain). The antigen is undetermined. The data derive from a study of shared clonotypes between healthy human individuals. Study donors comprised healthy, HIV-negative adults devoid of recent acute infection or vaccination. Germline V lookup: CDR1 SGHRS, CDR2 YFSETQ. The CDR3 is 14 residues long. Trimming stripped 6 bases from V and 6 bases from J, with 15 bases between. Measured with immunoSEQ multiplex PCR; TCRdb has only the in-frame clones, and not every one. The sample contains some 2.3 million clones, 85% to 95% of which appear only once. Regarding the study as a whole: All-four-donor shared clonotypes had higher generation probabilities than non-shared clonotypes did. Sorted-subset sequencing, rarefaction showed, was incomplete despite large depth. Naive subsets generally had larger estimated richness than memory subsets.

The clonotype comes from a man aged 18-30 years in good health. Some clones in this sample may be carry-over from other donors' samples. This sequence joins TRBV5-1 and TRBJ2-2, with D possibly being TRBD2 (5 bases). The material sequenced was naive CD4+ T cells from PBMCs. As for subset: CD45RA+ positively selected. CDR3 sequence: CASTQGREPGELFF. DNA for the CDR3: TGCGCCAGCACCCAAGGTCGGGAACCCGGGGAGCTGTTTTTT.